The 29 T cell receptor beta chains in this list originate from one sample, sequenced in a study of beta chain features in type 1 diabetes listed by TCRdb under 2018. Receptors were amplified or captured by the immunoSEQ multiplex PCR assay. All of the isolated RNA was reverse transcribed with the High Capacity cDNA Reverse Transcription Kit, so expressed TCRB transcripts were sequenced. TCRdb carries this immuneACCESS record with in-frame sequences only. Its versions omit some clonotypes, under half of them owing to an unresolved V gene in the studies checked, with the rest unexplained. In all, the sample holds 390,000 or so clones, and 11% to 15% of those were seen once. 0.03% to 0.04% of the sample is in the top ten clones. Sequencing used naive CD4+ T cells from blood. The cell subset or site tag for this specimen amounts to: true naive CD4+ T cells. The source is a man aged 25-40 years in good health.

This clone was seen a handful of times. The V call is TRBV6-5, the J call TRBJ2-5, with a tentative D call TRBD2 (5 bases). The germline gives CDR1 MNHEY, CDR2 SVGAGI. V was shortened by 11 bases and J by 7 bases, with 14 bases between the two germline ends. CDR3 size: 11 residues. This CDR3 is CAACEEVTQYF. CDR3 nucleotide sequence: TGTGCCGCGTGCGAGGAGGTGACCCAGTACTTC.

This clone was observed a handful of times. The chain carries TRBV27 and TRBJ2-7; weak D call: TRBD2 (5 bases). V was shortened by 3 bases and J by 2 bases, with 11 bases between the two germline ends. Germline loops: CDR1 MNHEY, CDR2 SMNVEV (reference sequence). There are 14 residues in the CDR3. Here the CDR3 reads CASSFLSGTYEQYF. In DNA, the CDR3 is TGTGCCAGCAGTTTCTTATCCGGGACCTACGAGCAGTACTTC.

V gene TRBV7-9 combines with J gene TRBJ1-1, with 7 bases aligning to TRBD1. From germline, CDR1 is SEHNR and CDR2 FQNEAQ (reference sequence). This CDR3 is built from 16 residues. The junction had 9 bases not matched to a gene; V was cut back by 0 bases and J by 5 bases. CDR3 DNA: TGTGCCAGCAGCTTAGCGACAGGGCGGTTTTCGACTGAAGCTTTCTTT. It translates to CASSLATGRFSTEAFF.

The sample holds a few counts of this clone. CDR3 region: CASSQTSDGYTF. DNA of the CDR3: TGTGCCAGCAGCCAGACGAGCGATGGCTACACCTTC. The V call is TRBV9, the J call TRBJ1-2; D ambiguous. The CDR3 is 12 residues long. V dropped 4 bases and J dropped 6 bases, with 10 bases sitting between them. Germline V CDR1 and CDR2: SGDLS, YYNGEE.

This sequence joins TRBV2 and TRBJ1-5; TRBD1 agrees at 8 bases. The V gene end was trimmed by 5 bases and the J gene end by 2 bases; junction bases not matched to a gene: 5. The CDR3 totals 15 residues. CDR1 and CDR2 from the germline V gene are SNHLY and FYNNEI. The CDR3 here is CASSPLTGGNQPQHF. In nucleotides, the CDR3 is TGTGCCAGCAGTCCCTTGACAGGGGGCAATCAGCCCCAGCATTTT.

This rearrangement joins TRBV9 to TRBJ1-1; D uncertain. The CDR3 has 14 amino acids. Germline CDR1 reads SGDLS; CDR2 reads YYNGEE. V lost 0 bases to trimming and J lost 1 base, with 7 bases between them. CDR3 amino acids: CASSVASWNTEAFF. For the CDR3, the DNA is TGTGCCAGCAGCGTAGCTTCGTGGAACACTGAAGCTTTCTTT.

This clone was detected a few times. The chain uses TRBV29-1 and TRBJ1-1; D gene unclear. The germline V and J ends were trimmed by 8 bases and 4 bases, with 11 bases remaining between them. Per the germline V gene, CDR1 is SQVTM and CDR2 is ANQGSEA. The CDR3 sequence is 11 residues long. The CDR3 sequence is CSTMSGTEAFF. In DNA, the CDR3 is TGCAGCACGATGTCCGGCACTGAAGCTTTCTTT.

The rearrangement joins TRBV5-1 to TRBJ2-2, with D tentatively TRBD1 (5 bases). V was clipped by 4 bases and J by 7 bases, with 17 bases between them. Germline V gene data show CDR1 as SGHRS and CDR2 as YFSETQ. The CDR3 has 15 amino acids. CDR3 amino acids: CASSETVPEDGELFF. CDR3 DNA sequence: TGCGCCAGCAGCGAGACAGTGCCAGAGGACGGGGAGCTGTTTTTT.

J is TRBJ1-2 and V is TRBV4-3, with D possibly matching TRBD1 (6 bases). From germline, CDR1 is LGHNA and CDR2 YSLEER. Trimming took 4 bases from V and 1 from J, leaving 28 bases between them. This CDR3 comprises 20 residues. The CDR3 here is CASSLRQVGKWSESNYGYTF. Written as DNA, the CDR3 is TGCGCCAGCAGCCTCCGACAGGTGGGGAAGTGGTCGGAGAGTAACTATGGCTACACCTTC.

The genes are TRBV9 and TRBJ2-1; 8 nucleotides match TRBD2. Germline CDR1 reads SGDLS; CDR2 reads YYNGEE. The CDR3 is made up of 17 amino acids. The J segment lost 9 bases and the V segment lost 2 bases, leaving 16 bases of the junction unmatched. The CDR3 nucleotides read TGTGCCAGCAGCGTTAGAAGGGACGGAGCGGGGGCTCTTGAGCAGTTCTTC. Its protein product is CASSVRRDGAGALEQFF.

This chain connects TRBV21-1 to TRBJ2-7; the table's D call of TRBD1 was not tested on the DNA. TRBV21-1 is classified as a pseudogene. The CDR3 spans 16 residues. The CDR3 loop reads CASSKVHRGSSYEQYF. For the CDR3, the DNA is TGTGCCAGCAGCAAAGTCCACAGGGGCTCCTCCTACGAGCAGTACTTC.

In DNA form, the CDR3 reads TGTGCCATCAGTGAGGCGGCGGGCTATGAGCAGTTCTTC. This gives the protein CAISEAAGYEQFF. This rearrangement joins TRBV10-3 to TRBJ2-1; tentatively, D is TRBD2 (5 bases). Germline CDR1 and CDR2: ENHRY and SYGVKD. V gave up 2 bases and J gave up 8 bases, with 10 bases separating them. This CDR3 region has 13 residues.

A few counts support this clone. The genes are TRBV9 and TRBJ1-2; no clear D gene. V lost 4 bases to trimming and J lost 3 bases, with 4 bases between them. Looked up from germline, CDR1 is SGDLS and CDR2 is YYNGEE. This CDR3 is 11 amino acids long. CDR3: CASSTDYGYTF. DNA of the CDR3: TGTGCCAGCAGCACGGACTATGGCTACACCTTC. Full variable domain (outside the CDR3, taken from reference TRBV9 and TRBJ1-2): DSGVTQTPKHLITATGQRVTLRCSPRSGDLSVYWYQQSLDQGLQFLIQYYNGEERAKGNILERFSAQQFPDLHSELNLSSLELGDSALYFCASSTDYGYTFGSGTRLTVV.

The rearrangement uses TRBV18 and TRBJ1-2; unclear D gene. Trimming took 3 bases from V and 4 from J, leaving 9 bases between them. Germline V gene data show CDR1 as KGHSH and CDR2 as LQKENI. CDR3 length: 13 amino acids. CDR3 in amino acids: CASSPGSIYGYTF. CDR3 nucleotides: TGTGCCAGCTCACCTGGGTCTATCTATGGCTACACCTTC.

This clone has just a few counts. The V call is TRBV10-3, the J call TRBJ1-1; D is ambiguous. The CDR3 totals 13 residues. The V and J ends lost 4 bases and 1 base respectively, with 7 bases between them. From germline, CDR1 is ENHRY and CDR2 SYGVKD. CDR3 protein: CAISGHGNTEAFF. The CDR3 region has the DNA TGTGCCATCAGTGGGCATGGGAACACTGAAGCTTTCTTT.

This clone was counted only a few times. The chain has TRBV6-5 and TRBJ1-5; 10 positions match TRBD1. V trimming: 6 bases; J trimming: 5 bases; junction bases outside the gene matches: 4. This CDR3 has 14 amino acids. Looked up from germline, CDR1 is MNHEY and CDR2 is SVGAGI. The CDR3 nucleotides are TGTGCCAGCAGACGGACAGGGGGGGATCAGCCCCAGCATTTT. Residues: CASRRTGGDQPQHF.

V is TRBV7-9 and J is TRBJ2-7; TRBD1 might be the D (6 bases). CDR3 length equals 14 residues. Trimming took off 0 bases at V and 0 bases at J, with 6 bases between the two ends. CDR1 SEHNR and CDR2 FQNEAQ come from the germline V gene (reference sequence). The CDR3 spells CASSLARGSYEQYV. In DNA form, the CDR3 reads TGTGCCAGCAGCTTAGCCAGGGGCTCCTACGAGCAGTACGTC.

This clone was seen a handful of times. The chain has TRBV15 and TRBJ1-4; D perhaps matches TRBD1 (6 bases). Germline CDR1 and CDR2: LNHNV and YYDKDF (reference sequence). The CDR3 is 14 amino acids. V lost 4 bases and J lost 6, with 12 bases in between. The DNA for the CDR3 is TGTGCCACCAGCAAAGGGGGTTCCGATGAAAAACTGTTTTTT. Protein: CATSKGGSDEKLFF.

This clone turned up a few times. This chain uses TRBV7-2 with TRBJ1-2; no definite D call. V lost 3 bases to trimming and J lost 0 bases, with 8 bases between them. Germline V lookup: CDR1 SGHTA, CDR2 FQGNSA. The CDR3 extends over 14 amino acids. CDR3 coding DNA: TGTGCCAGCAGCTTTCGGAGATCTAACTATGGCTACACCTTC. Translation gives CASSFRRSNYGYTF. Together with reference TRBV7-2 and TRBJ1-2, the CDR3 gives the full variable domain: GAGVSQSPSNKVTEKGKDVELRCDPISGHTALYWYRQSLGQGLEFLIYFQGNSAPDKSGLPSDRFSAERTGGSVSTLTIQRTQQEDSAVYLCASSFRRSNYGYTFGSGTRLTVV.

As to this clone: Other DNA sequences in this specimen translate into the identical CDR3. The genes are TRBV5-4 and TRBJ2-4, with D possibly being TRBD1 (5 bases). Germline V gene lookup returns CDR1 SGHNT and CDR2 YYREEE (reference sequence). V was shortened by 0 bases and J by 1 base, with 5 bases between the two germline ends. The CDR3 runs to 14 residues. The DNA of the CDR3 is TGTGCCAGCAGCTTGGAGGGGGCCAAAAACATTCAGTACTTC. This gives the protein CASSLEGAKNIQYF.

The CDR3 region has the DNA TGTGCCCTAGGACTAGCGGGCACCGGGGAGCTGTTTTTT. Amino acid sequence: CALGLAGTGELFF. This chain uses TRBV10-3 with TRBJ2-2; TRBD2 agrees at 11 bases. With 11 bases clipped from V and 4 bases from J, the junction kept 3 bases outside the gene matches. Germline CDR1 ENHRY, CDR2 SYGVKD. The CDR3 loop spans 13 amino acids.

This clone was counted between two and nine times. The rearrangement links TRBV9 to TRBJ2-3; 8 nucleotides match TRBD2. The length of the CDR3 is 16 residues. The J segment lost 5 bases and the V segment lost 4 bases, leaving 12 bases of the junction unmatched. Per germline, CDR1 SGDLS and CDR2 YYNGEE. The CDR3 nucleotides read TGTGCCAGCAGCACCCGACACGGGGGGGCCAGAGATACGCAGTATTTT. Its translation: CASSTRHGGARDTQYF.

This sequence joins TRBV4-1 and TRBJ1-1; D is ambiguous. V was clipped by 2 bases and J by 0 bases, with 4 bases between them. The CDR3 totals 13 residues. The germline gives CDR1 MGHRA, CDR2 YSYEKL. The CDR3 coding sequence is TGCGCCAGCAGCCAAAGCCTGAACACTGAAGCTTTCTTT. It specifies CASSQSLNTEAFF.

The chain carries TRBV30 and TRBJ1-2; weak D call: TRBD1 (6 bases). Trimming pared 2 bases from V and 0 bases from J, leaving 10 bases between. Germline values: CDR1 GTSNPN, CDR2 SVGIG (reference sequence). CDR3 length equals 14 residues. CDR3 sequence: CAWSMEGANYGYTF. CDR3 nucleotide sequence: TGTGCCTGGAGTATGGAGGGGGCTAACTATGGCTACACCTTC.

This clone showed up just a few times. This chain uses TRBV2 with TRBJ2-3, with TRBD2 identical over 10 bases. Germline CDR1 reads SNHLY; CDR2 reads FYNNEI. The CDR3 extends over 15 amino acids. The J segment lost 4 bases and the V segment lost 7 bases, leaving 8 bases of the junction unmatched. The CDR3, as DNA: TGTGCCAGCATTATTAGCGGGGGGCCCGCAGATACGCAGTATTTT. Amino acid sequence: CASIISGGPADTQYF.

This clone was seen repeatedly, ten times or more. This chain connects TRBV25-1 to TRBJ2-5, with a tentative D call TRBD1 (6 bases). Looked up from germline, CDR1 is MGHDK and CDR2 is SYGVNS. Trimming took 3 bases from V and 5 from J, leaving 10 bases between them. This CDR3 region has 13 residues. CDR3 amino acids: CASSDRGRETQYF. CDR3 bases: TGTGCCAGCAGTGACAGGGGAAGGGAGACCCAGTACTTC.

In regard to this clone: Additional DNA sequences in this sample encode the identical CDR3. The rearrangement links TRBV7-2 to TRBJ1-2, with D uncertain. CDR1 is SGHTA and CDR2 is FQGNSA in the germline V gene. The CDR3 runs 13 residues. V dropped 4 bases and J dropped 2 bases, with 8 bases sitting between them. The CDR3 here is CASSSRRNYGYTF. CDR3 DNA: TGTGCCAGCAGCTCTCGGCGAAACTATGGCTACACCTTC.

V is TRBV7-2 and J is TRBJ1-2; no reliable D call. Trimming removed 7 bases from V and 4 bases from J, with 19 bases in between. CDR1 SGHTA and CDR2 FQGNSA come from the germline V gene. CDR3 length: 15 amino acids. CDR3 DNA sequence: TGTGCCAGCATCGATCGTGTGGGAACCCCCTATGGCTACACCTTC. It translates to CASIDRVGTPYGYTF.

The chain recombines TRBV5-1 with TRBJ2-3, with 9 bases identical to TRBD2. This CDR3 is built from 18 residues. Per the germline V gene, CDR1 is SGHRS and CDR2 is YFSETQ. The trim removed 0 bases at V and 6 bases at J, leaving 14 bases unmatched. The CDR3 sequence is CASSLAQRSGGWMDTQYF. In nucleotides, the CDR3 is TGCGCCAGCAGCTTGGCACAACGTAGCGGGGGCTGGATGGATACGCAGTATTTT.